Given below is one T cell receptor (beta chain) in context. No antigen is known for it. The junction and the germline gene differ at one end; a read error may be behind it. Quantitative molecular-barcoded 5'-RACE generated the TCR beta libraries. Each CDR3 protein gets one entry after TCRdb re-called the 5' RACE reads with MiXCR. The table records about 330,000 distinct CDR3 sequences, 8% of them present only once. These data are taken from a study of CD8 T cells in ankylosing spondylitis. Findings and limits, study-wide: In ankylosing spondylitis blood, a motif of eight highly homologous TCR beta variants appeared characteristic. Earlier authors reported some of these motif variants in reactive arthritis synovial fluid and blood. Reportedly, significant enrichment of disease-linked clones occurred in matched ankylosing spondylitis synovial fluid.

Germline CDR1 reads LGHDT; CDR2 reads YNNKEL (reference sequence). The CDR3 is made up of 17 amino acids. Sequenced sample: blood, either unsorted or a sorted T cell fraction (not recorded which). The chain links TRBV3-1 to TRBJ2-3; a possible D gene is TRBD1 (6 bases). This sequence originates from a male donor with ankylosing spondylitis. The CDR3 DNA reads TGTGCCAGCACCCAACCTTCGACAGGATTCAGCACAGATACGCAGTATTTT. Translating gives CASTQPSTGFSTDTQYF.